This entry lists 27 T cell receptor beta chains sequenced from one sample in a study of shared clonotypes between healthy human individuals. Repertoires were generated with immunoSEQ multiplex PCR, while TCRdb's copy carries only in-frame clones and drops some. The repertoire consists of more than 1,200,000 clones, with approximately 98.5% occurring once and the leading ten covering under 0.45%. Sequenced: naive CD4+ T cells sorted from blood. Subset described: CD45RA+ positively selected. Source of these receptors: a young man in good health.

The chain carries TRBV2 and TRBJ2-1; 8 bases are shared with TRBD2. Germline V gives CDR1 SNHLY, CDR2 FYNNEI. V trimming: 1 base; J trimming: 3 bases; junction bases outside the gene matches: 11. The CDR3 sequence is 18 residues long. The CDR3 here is CASSEEKYGLAFYNEQFF. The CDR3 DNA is TGTGCCAGCAGTGAAGAAAAATATGGACTAGCCTTCTACAATGAGCAGTTCTTC. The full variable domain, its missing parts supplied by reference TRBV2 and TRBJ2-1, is EPEVTQTPSHQVTQMGQEVILRCVPISNHLYFYWYRQILGQKVEFLVSFYNNEISEKSEIFDDQFSVERPDGSNFTLKIRSTKLEDSAMYFCASSEEKYGLAFYNEQFFGPGTRLTVL.

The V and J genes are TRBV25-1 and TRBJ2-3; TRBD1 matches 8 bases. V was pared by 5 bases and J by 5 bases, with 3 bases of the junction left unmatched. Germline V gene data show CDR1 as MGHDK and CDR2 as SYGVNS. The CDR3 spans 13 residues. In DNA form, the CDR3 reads TGTGCCAGCAGTCTCGGACAGGGAGATACGCAGTATTTT. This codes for CASSLGQGDTQYF. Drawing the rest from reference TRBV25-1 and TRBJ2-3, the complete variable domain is EADIYQTPRYLVIGTGKKITLECSQTMGHDKMYWYQQDPGMELHLIHYSYGVNSTEKGDLSSESTVSRIRTEHFPLTLESARPSHTSQYLCASSLGQGDTQYFGPGTRLTVL.

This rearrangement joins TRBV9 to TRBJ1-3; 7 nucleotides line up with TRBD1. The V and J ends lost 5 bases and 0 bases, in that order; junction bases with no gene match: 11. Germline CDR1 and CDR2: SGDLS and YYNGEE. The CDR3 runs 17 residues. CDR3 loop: CASSQKQGHYSGNTIYF. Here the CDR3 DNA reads TGTGCCAGCAGTCAGAAACAGGGGCATTACTCTGGAAACACCATATATTTT.

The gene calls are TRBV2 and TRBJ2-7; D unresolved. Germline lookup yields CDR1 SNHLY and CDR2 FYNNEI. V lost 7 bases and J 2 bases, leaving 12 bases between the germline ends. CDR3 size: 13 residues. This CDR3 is CASIIGLTYEQYF. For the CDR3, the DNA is TGTGCCAGCATAATCGGGCTAACCTACGAGCAGTACTTC.

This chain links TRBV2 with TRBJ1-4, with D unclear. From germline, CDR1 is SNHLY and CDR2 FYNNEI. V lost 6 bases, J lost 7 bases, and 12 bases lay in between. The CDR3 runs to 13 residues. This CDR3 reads CASRRVLGEKLFF. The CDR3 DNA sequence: TGTGCCAGCAGGAGGGTGTTGGGTGAAAAACTGTTTTTT. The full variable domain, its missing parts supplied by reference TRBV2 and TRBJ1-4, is EPEVTQTPSHQVTQMGQEVILRCVPISNHLYFYWYRQILGQKVEFLVSFYNNEISEKSEIFDDQFSVERPDGSNFTLKIRSTKLEDSAMYFCASRRVLGEKLFFGSGTQLSVL.

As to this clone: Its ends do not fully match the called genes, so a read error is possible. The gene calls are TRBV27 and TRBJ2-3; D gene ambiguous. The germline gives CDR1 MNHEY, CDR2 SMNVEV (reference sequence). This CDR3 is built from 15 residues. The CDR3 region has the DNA TGTGCCAGTAGTTTGGGTCGAATTCCCACAGATACGCAGTATTTT. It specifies CASSLGRIPTDTQYF.

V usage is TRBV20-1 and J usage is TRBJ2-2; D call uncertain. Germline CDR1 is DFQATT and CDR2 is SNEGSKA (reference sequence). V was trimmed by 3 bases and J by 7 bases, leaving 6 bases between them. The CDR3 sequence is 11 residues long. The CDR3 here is CSASSGGELFF. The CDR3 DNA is TGCAGTGCTAGTTCCGGCGGGGAGCTGTTTTTT.

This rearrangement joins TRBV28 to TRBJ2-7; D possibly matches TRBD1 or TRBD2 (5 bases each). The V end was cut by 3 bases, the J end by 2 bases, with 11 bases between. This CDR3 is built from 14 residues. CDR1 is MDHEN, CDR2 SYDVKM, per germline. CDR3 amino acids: CASSFLGETYEQYF. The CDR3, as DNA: TGTGCCAGCAGTTTCTTGGGGGAAACCTACGAGCAGTACTTC.

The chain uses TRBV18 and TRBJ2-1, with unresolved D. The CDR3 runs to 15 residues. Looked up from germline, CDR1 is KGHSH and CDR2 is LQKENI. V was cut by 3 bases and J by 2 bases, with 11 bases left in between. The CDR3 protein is CASSPLSLPYNEQFF. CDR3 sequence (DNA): TGTGCCAGCTCACCTTTGAGTCTCCCCTACAATGAGCAGTTCTTC.

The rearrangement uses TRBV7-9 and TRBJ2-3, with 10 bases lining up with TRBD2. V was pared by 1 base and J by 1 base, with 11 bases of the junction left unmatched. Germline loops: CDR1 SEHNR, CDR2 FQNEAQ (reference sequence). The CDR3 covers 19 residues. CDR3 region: CASSLGDRSGRARTDTQYF. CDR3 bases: TGTGCCAGCAGCTTAGGAGACCGAAGCGGGAGGGCCCGCACAGATACGCAGTATTTT.

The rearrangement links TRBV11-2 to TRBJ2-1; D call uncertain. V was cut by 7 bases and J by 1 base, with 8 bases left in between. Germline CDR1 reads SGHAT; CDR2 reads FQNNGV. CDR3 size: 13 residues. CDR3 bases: TGTGCCAGCACCTGGACGTCCTACAATGAGCAGTTCTTC. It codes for CASTWTSYNEQFF. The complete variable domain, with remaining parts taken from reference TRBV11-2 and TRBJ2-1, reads EAGVAQSPRYKIIEKRQSVAFWCNPISGHATLYWYQQILGQGPKLLIQFQNNGVVDDSQLPKDRFSAERLKGVDSTLKIQPAKLEDSAVYLCASTWTSYNEQFFGPGTRLTVL.

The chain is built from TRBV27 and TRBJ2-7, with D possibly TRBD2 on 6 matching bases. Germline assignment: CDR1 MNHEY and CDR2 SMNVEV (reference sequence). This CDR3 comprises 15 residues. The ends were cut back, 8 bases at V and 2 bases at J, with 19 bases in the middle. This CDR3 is CASAFEAGHPYEQYF. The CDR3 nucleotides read TGTGCCAGCGCTTTCGAGGCGGGGCATCCCTACGAGCAGTACTTC.

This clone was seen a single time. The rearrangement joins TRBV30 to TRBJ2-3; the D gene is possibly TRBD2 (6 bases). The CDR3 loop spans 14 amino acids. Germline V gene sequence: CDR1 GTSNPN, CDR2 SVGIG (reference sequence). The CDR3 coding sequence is TGTGCATCGAGTAGTGGCGGGAAATCAGATACGCAGTATTTT. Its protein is CASSSGGKSDTQYF.

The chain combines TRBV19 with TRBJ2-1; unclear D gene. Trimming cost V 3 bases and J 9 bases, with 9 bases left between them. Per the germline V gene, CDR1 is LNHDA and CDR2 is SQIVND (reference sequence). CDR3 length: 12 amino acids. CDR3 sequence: CASSILSSEQFF. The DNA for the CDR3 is TGTGCCAGTAGTATTCTTTCCTCTGAGCAGTTCTTC.

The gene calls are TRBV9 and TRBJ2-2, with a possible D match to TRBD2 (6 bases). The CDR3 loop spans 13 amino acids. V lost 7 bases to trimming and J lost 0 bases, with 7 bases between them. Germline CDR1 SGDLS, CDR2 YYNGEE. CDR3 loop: CASGGANTGELFF. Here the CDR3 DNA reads TGTGCCAGCGGAGGGGCGAACACCGGGGAGCTGTTTTTT.

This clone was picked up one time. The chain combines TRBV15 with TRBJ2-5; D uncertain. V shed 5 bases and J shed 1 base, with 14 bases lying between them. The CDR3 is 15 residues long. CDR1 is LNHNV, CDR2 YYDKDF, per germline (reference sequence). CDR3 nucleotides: TGTGCCACCAGCCAAGGCCCAACAGTCCAAGAGACCCAGTACTTC. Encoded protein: CATSQGPTVQETQYF.

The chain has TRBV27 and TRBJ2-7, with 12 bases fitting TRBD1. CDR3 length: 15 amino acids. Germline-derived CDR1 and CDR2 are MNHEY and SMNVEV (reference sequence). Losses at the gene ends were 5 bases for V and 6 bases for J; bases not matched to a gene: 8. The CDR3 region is CASSPGTGGRGEQYF. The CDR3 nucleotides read TGTGCCAGCAGTCCCGGGACAGGGGGCCGGGGCGAGCAGTACTTC.

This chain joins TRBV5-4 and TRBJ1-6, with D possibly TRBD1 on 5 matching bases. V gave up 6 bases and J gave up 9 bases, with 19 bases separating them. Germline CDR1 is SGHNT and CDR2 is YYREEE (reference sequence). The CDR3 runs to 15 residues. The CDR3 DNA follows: TGTGCCAGCACTAACCGAGGACAACGGGGTTCACCCCTCCACTTT. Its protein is CASTNRGQRGSPLHF.

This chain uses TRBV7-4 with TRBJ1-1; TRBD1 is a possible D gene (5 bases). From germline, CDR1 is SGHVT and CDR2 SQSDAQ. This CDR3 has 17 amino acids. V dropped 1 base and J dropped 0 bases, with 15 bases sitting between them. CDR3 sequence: CASSLGFRGRMNTEAFF. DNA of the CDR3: TGTGCCAGCAGCTTAGGGTTTAGGGGACGTATGAACACTGAAGCTTTCTTT.

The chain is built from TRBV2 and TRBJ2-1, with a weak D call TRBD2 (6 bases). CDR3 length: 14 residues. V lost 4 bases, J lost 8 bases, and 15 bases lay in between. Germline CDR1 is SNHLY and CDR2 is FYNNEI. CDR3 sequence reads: CASSALTSLDEQFF. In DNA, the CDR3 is TGTGCCAGCAGTGCCTTAACTAGCTTAGATGAGCAGTTCTTC.

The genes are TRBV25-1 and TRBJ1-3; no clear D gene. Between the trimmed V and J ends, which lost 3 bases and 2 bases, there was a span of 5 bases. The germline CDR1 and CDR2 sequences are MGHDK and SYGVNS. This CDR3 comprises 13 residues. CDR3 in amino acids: CASSDLPGNTIYF. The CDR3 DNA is TGTGCCAGCAGTGACCTCCCTGGAAACACCATATATTTT.

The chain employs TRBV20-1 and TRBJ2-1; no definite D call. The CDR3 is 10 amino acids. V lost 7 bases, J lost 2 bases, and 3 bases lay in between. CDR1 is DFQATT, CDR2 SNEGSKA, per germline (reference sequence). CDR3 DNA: TGCAGTGGGACCTACAATGAGCAGTTCTTC. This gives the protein CSGTYNEQFF.

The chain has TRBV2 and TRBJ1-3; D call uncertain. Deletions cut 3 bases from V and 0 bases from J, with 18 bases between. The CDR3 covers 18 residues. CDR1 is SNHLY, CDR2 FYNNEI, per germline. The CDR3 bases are TGTGCCAGCAGTGATGAGGTAATAGGACGGAGCTCTGGAAACACCATATATTTT. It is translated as CASSDEVIGRSSGNTIYF.

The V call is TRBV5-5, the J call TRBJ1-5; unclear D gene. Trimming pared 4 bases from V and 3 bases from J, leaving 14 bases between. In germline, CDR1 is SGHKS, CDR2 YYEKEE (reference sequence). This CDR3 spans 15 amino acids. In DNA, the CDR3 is TGTGCCAGCAGCCGCGAGAGCGGGTCCAATCAGCCCCAGCATTTT. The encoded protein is CASSRESGSNQPQHF.

CDR3 nucleotide sequence: TGTGCCAGCAGCCAGGGGCCAGAGCGGTTCTCCTACAATGAGCAGTTCTTC. Its protein product is CASSQGPERFSYNEQFF. V and J are TRBV5-4 and TRBJ2-1, with a tentative D call TRBD1 (6 bases). This CDR3 region has 17 residues. Germline CDR1 reads SGHNT; CDR2 reads YYREEE (reference sequence). Trimming removed 4 bases from V and 0 bases from J, with 17 bases in between. The full variable domain, completed using reference TRBV5-4 and TRBJ2-1, is ETGVTQSPTHLIKTRGQQVTLRCSSQSGHNTVSWYQQALGQGPQFIFQYYREEENGRGNFPPRFSGLQFPNYSSELNVNALELDDSALYLCASSQGPERFSYNEQFFGPGTRLTVL.

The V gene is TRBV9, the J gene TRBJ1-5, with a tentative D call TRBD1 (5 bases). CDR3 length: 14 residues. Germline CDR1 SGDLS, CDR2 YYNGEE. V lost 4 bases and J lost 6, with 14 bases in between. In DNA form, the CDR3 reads TGTGCCAGCAGCAAGGTGGGGGGTGGTCAGCCCCAGCATTTT. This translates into CASSKVGGGQPQHF.

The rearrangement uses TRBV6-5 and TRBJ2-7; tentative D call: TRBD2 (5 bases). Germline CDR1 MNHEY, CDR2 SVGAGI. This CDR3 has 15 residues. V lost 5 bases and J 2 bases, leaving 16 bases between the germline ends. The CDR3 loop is CASSTPDFLPYEQYF. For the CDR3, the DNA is TGTGCCAGCAGTACCCCGGACTTCCTACCCTACGAGCAGTACTTC.